Listed below are T cell receptor beta chains from one sample, sequenced in a study of T cells in localized non-small cell lung cancer. Libraries were prepared by immunoSEQ multiplex PCR; TCRdb keeps only in-frame clonotypes and omits some of them. Among 130,000 or so clones listed, around 90% were seen once. The starting material was peripheral blood, obtained before any cancer treatment. Receptors originate from a female donor of 60 years or more with stage I lung adenocarcinoma. The CDR3 runs from the conserved cysteine through the conserved F or W. The D gene is left open where the match is weak. Clone size appears in some rows only: once, few, many, or a class for an expanded clone.

CASRRQNYEQYF,TGTGCCAGCAGGCGCCAGAACTACGAGCAGTACTTC,TRBV6-6,TRBJ2-7,.,.
CSVNSGTSEETQYF,TGCAGCGTTAATAGCGGAACCTCCGAGGAGACCCAGTACTTC,TRBV29-1,TRBJ2-5,.,.
CASSQVGTSDRTDTQYF,TGCGCCAGCAGCCAAGTGGGGACTAGTGATCGCACAGATACGCAGTATTTT,TRBV4-1,TRBJ2-3,.,TRBD2
CASSRDSHVSGNTIYF,TGTGCCAGCTCAAGGGACAGCCATGTCTCTGGAAACACCATATATTTT,TRBV18,TRBJ1-3,.,TRBD1
CASSFSNWGKNIQYF,TGTGCCAGCAGCTTCTCGAACTGGGGCAAAAACATTCAGTACTTC,TRBV11-2,TRBJ2-4,.,.
CASSRRNEQFF,TGTGCCAGCAGCCGAAGGAATGAGCAGTTCTTC,TRBV6-5,TRBJ2-1,.,.
CASSVDEGDFQETQYF,TGTGCCAGCAGCGTAGATGAAGGGGACTTCCAAGAGACCCAGTACTTC,TRBV9,TRBJ2-5,.,.
CSASNRDVMDF,TGCAGTGCCTCAAACCGGGACGTCATGGACTTC,TRBV20-1,TRBJ2-7,.,.
CASSEHREAPEAFF,TGTGCCAGCAGTGAACACAGGGAAGCGCCTGAAGCTTTCTTT,TRBV2,TRBJ1-1,.,.
CASSPQTTLTGINEQFF,TGTGCCAGCAGCCCCCAAACCACCCTTACGGGGATCAATGAGCAGTTCTTC,TRBV7-3,TRBJ2-1,.,.
CASSPKTGANTEAFF,TGTGCCAGCTCCCCTAAGACAGGGGCGAACACTGAAGCTTTCTTT,TRBV18,TRBJ1-1,once,TRBD1
CASGDNNSNQPQHF,TGTGCCAGCGGGGACAACAATAGCAATCAGCCCCAGCATTTT,TRBV2,TRBJ1-5,.,.
CASSVGDTQYF,TGCGCCAGCAGTGTTGGGGATACGCAGTATTTT,TRBV10-1,TRBJ2-3,.,.
CASSTGLARTTDTQYF,TGCGCCAGCAGTACGGGACTAGCGAGAACCACAGATACGCAGTATTTT,TRBV5-1,TRBJ2-3,.,TRBD2
CASSLGSNGLAGVQQYF,TGTGCCAGCAGCTTGGGGTCGAACGGACTAGCGGGAGTCCAGCAGTACTTC,TRBV5-4,TRBJ2-7,.,TRBD2
CASRLNTEAFF,TGTGCCAGCAGATTGAACACTGAAGCTTTCTTT,TRBV11-2,TRBJ1-1,once,.
CASSLPGRGTEAFF,TGTGCCAGCAGCTTACCCGGACGGGGCACTGAAGCTTTCTTT,TRBV11-1,TRBJ1-1,.,.
CASSRPQGYEETQYF,TGTGCCAGCAGCCGTCCACAGGGGTACGAGGAGACCCAGTACTTC,TRBV11-2,TRBJ2-5,.,TRBD1
CASSWNRGETQYF,TGTGCCAGCAGCTGGAATAGGGGAGAGACCCAGTACTTC,TRBV7-8,TRBJ2-5,.,.
CASSIGTTYEQYF,TGCGCCAGCAGCATCGGAACAACCTACGAGCAGTACTTC,TRBV5-1,TRBJ2-7,.,.
CASSGGGIDEKLFF,TGCGCCAGCAGCGGAGGGGGCATCGATGAAAAACTGTTTTTT,TRBV5-1,TRBJ1-4,few,TRBD1
CASSPKETQYF,TGTGCCAGTTCCCCCAAGGAGACCCAGTACTTC,TRBV6-6,TRBJ2-5,.,.
CASSSIDSGRRGEQYF,TGCGCCAGCAGCTCGATCGATAGCGGGAGAAGAGGGGAGCAGTACTTC,TRBV5-1,TRBJ2-7,.,TRBD2
CASTPRGAGGYNEQFF,TGTGCCAGCACTCCAAGGGGGGCGGGCGGCTACAATGAGCAGTTCTTC,TRBV2,TRBJ2-1,.,.
CASSPATGPATNEKLFF,TGTGCCAGCAGTCCCGCTACGGGTCCCGCAACTAATGAAAAACTGTTTTTT,TRBV28,TRBJ1-4,.,.
CSVDAGGTDTQYF,TGCAGCGTTGACGCGGGAGGCACAGATACGCAGTATTTT,TRBV29-1,TRBJ2-3,.,TRBD2
CASSLPGGPIDTQYF,TGTGCCAGCAGCTTGCCGGGAGGGCCGATAGATACGCAGTATTTT,TRBV5-6,TRBJ2-3,once,TRBD2
CASSLAGGRTNEKLFF,TGTGCCAGCAGCTTAGCAGGGGGCAGAACTAATGAAAAACTGTTTTTT,TRBV7-9,TRBJ1-4,.,TRBD1